This T cell receptor beta chain comes out of a study of radiation and T cells in renal cell carcinoma. The V and J ends lost 8 bases and 2 bases respectively, with 12 bases between them. CDR1 and CDR2 (germline): ENHRY, SYGVKD. The CDR3 is made up of 13 amino acids. Measured with immunoSEQ multiplex PCR; TCRdb has only the in-frame clones, and not every one. Of around 12,000 clones listed, approximately 62% are singletons. Treatment: treatment-naive control, cytoreductive nephrectomy. Whole-study results and caveats: Dominant CDR3 motifs were more common in irradiated tumors than controls. Tumor samples were small regions of around 0.91 g.

In regard to this clone: Antigen unknown.

This sequence joins TRBV10-3 and TRBJ2-5, with a possible D match to TRBD2 (6 bases). The sequenced sample was tumor tissue, obtained from a patient whose treatment was nephrectomy without radiotherapy. This sequence originates from a woman aged 80 or over with renal cell carcinoma. This CDR3 is CAIRGTPQETQYF. The CDR3 DNA sequence: TGTGCCATCCGTGGGACTCCACAAGAGACCCAGTACTTC.